The source of this TCR beta chain is a study of shared clonotypes between healthy human individuals. The method was immunoSEQ multiplex PCR; TCRdb's version includes in-frame clones alone and lacks a portion of them. Altogether fewer than 850,000 clones are present, approximately 96% being singletons, with the ten largest covering under 0.25%. Naive CD8 cells were CD45RO-negative, positively selected for CCR7, excluding terminally differentiated effector memory CD45RA+ cells. The CDR3 has 14 residues. The V gene's germline CDR1 is SEHNR and CDR2 FQNEAQ (reference sequence). The J segment lost 3 bases and the V segment lost 11 bases, leaving 10 bases of the junction unmatched.

The TCR sequence derives from a man aged 25-40 years in good health. The V call is TRBV7-9, the J call TRBJ2-1, with 7 bases fitting TRBD2. The specimen was naive CD8+ T cells sorted from blood. CDR3 bases: TGTGCCCACGCCGGGGGAGGGGTCTACAATGAGCAGTTCTTC. Its translation: CAHAGGGVYNEQFF.